Each of the 18 T cell receptor beta chains below was sequenced from the same sample in a study of cytomegalovirus exposure and HLA in healthy donors. The data were produced by immunoSEQ multiplex PCR, yet TCRdb's version contains in-frame clones alone and is incomplete. The table shows around 250,000 clones, with 85% to 90% occurring only once. The specimen sequenced was PBMCs. These receptors came from a woman aged 18-35 years in good health and CMV-seronegative.

The rearrangement joins TRBV5-1 to TRBJ2-3; the D gene is possibly TRBD2 (6 bases). Germline CDR1 and CDR2: SGHRS and YFSETQ. This CDR3 is built from 15 residues. The V end was cut by 0 bases, the J end by 2 bases, with 10 bases between. This chain's CDR3 is CASSLGDSYTDTQYF. Written as DNA, the CDR3 is TGCGCCAGCAGCTTGGGGGACTCGTACACAGATACGCAGTATTTT.

V usage is TRBV4-1 and J usage is TRBJ1-2; the match to TRBD1 covers 8 bases. The germline V gene encodes CDR1 MGHRA and CDR2 YSYEKL. CDR3 length: 15 residues. Losses at the gene ends were 1 base for V and 5 bases for J; bases not matched to a gene: 6. The chain's CDR3 is CASSQGSGQAYGYTF. DNA for the CDR3: TGCGCCAGCAGCCAAGGTTCGGGACAGGCGTATGGCTACACCTTC.

The chain recombines TRBV10-1 with TRBJ2-2; 10 positions agree with TRBD2. Trimming took 6 bases from V and 2 from J; bases not matched to a gene: 9. The CDR3 covers 17 residues. CDR1 and CDR2 from the germline V gene are WNHNN and SYGVQD (reference sequence). CDR3 loop: CASRDGLAAGNTGELFF. CDR3 DNA sequence: TGCGCCAGCAGAGACGGACTAGCGGCTGGAAACACCGGGGAGCTGTTTTTT.

V and J are TRBV7-6 and TRBJ1-1; TRBD1 is a possible D gene (5 bases). Trimming took off 4 bases at V and 7 bases at J, with 19 bases between the two ends. The length of the CDR3 is 15 residues. Germline values: CDR1 SGHVS, CDR2 FNYEAQ. The CDR3 loop is CASSSAGGPMGEAFF. The CDR3 coding sequence is TGTGCCAGCAGCTCGGCCGGGGGTCCGATGGGTGAAGCTTTCTTT.

The chain is built from TRBV4-3 and TRBJ2-7; TRBD2 might be the D (6 bases). V lost 0 bases and J lost 2, with 17 bases in between. Germline values: CDR1 LGHNA, CDR2 YSLEER. The CDR3 runs to 17 residues. CDR3 in DNA: TGCGCCAGCAGCCAAGAATTCGGGGGACCCGCAGCCTACGAGCAGTACTTC. Translating it yields CASSQEFGGPAAYEQYF.

CDR3 loop: CASRWARPGDEQYF. CDR3 coding DNA: TGTGCCAGCAGGTGGGCCCGGCCCGGGGACGAGCAGTACTTC. This chain joins TRBV6-1 and TRBJ2-7; D might be TRBD2 (5 bases). CDR3 size: 14 residues. CDR1 and CDR2 from the germline V gene are MNHNS and SASEGT. V shed 6 bases and J shed 5 bases, with 17 bases lying between them.

The gene calls are TRBV28 and TRBJ2-7; tentative D call: TRBD2 (6 bases). Germline lookup yields CDR1 MDHEN and CDR2 SYDVKM. V was pared by 2 bases and J by 2 bases, with 13 bases between. This CDR3 region has 15 residues. Here the CDR3 DNA reads TGTGCCAGCAGTTTAGGAGGGGCAGACGCCTACGAGCAGTACTTC. Protein: CASSLGGADAYEQYF. The variable domain in full, with the rest retrieved from reference TRBV28 and TRBJ2-7, is DVKVTQSSRYLVKRTGEKVFLECVQDMDHENMFWYRQDPGLGLRLIYFSYDVKMKEKGDIPEGYSVSREKKERFSLILESASTNQTSMYLCASSLGGADAYEQYFGPGTRLTVT.

This chain links TRBV2 with TRBJ1-5; 7 bases align to TRBD1. CDR3 length: 16 amino acids. Losses at the gene ends were 6 bases for V and 4 bases for J; bases not matched to a gene: 12. Germline V CDR1 and CDR2: SNHLY, FYNNEI. CDR3 region: CASRQRQGSGNQPQHF. The CDR3 DNA reads TGTGCCAGCAGACAGAGACAGGGAAGCGGGAATCAGCCCCAGCATTTT.

The J gene is TRBJ1-4, the V gene TRBV2; 10 bases map to TRBD1. CDR3 size: 15 residues. Trimming removed 8 bases from V and 0 bases from J; junction bases left unmatched: 3. Germline CDR1 SNHLY, CDR2 FYNNEI. CDR3 protein: CASGTGATTNEKLFF. For the CDR3, the DNA is TGTGCCAGCGGGACAGGGGCTACAACTAATGAAAAACTGTTTTTT.

The chain is built from TRBV11-2 and TRBJ1-2; maybe TRBD1 (6 bases). The ends were cut back, 2 bases at V and 0 bases at J, with 13 bases in the middle. This CDR3 is 16 amino acids long. CDR1 SGHAT and CDR2 FQNNGV come from the germline V gene. The CDR3 region is CASSLTFGQTNYGYTF. The CDR3 DNA reads TGTGCCAGCAGCTTAACTTTCGGACAGACTAACTATGGCTACACCTTC.

The genes are TRBV25-1 and TRBJ1-2; 8 bases match TRBD1. Germline trimming cut 2 bases from V and 4 bases from J; bases unmatched to any gene: 6. Germline V lookup: CDR1 MGHDK, CDR2 SYGVNS. The CDR3 totals 15 residues. DNA of the CDR3: TGTGCCAGCAGTGAAATCGGACAGGGACTCTATGGCTACACCTTC. Protein sequence: CASSEIGQGLYGYTF.

The CDR3 sequence: CASSEPRLNTGELFF. The CDR3 coding sequence is TGTGCCAGCAGTGAACCCCGACTCAACACCGGGGAGCTGTTTTTT. The rearrangement links TRBV6-1 to TRBJ2-2; D unresolved. Between the trimmed V and J ends, which lost 2 bases and 2 bases, there was a span of 9 bases. There are 15 residues in the CDR3. Germline V gene sequence: CDR1 MNHNS, CDR2 SASEGT.

The chain carries TRBV4-1 and TRBJ1-5, with D uncertain. CDR1 MGHRA and CDR2 YSYEKL come from the germline V gene. The CDR3 runs to 19 residues. Trimming shortened V by 0 bases and J by 3 bases, and 21 bases separated the two germline ends. The CDR3 DNA reads as TGCGCCAGCAGCCAAGATCCGGTTCGTCGGAGCCTCTTCAATCAGCCCCAGCATTTT. It codes for CASSQDPVRRSLFNQPQHF.

This sequence joins TRBV9 and TRBJ2-2, with D possibly being TRBD2 (5 bases). The V end was cut by 0 bases, the J end by 6 bases, with 9 bases between. Germline lookup yields CDR1 SGDLS and CDR2 YYNGEE. This CDR3 has 14 residues. The CDR3 here is CASSVAPSPGELFF. The CDR3 nucleotides are TGTGCCAGCAGCGTAGCTCCTAGCCCCGGGGAGCTGTTTTTT.

The V call is TRBV27, the J call TRBJ1-1, with D hard to call. This CDR3 has 15 amino acids. Germline CDR1 reads MNHEY; CDR2 reads SMNVEV (reference sequence). V was clipped by 4 bases and J by 4 bases, with 16 bases between them. CDR3 in DNA: TGTGCCAGCAGTTGGACGTCGGACTTGGGCACTGAAGCTTTCTTT. Its protein product is CASSWTSDLGTEAFF.

The CDR3 DNA reads as TGTGCCAGCAGTTGGACTAGGACGCCTTCAGACGAGCAGTTCTTC. This translates into CASSWTRTPSDEQFF. V usage is TRBV28 and J usage is TRBJ2-1; 7 nucleotides match TRBD2. Germline CDR1 MDHEN, CDR2 SYDVKM. V lost 4 bases to trimming and J lost 10 bases; unmatched junction nucleotides: 13. CDR3 length: 15 amino acids. The full variable domain, rest sourced from reference TRBV28 and TRBJ2-1, is DVKVTQSSRYLVKRTGEKVFLECVQDMDHENMFWYRQDPGLGLRLIYFSYDVKMKEKGDIPEGYSVSREKKERFSLILESASTNQTSMYLCASSWTRTPSDEQFFGPGTRLTVL.

This rearrangement joins TRBV7-9 to TRBJ1-1; D gene uncertain. Germline loops: CDR1 SEHNR, CDR2 FQNEAQ (reference sequence). V lost 1 base and J lost 5, with 8 bases in between. The CDR3 covers 13 residues. CDR3 in DNA: TGTGCCAGCAGCTTAGATGCAGGAACTGAAGCTTTCTTT. Protein sequence: CASSLDAGTEAFF.

The V gene is TRBV23-1, the J gene TRBJ2-3, with TRBD2 matching 8 bases. TRBV23-1 is given ORF status, its function remaining uncertain. The CDR3 runs to 17 residues. With V trimmed by 4 bases and J by 0 bases, 9 bases remained unmatched. The CDR3 bases are TGCGCCAGCAGTCCGCTCGGACTAGCAGATAGCACAGATACGCAGTATTTT. Its protein product is CASSPLGLADSTDTQYF.